The 8 T cell receptor beta chains presented below share a single source sample, sequenced in a study of shared clonotypes between healthy human individuals. TCRdb keeps only in-frame clones here, not all; method: immunoSEQ multiplex PCR. The sample carries approximately 100,000 clones, about 66% recorded once. The sequencing sample was made of memory CD8+ T cells sorted from blood. Noted subset: CD45RO+ cells pooled with CCR7-negative TemRA cells. These receptors all come from a woman in her twenties or thirties in good health.

The V gene is TRBV15, the J gene TRBJ2-1; TRBD2 might be the D (6 bases). The CDR3 contains 15 residues. Germline assignment: CDR1 LNHNV and CDR2 YYDKDF (reference sequence). Trimming took off 4 bases at V and 7 bases at J, with 17 bases between the two ends. CDR3 region: CATSTRSGEGNEQFF. CDR3 in DNA: TGTGCCACCAGCACTCGTTCGGGAGAGGGTAATGAGCAGTTCTTC.

V is TRBV19 and J is TRBJ2-2; 8 nucleotides line up with TRBD1. The trim removed 6 bases at V and 1 base at J, leaving 25 bases unmatched. This CDR3 is built from 22 residues. Germline V gives CDR1 LNHDA, CDR2 SQIVND (reference sequence). CDR3 amino acids: CASSLGDRNWGRVWWNTGELFF. CDR3 DNA: TGTGCCAGTAGCTTGGGGGACAGGAACTGGGGTAGAGTCTGGTGGAACACCGGGGAGCTGTTTTTT.

The chain has TRBV19 and TRBJ2-1, with D uncertain. The CDR3 totals 18 residues. The V end lost 6 bases, the J end lost 3 bases, and 24 bases lay between the germline ends. CDR1 and CDR2 (germline): LNHDA, SQIVND (reference sequence). The CDR3 loop reads CASRPSLLGRPYYNEQFF. Here the CDR3 DNA reads TGTGCCAGTAGGCCTTCCCTTCTCGGGCGGCCTTACTACAATGAGCAGTTCTTC. The full variable domain, in which reference TRBV19 and TRBJ2-1 provide the parts outside the CDR3, is DGGITQSPKYLFRKEGQNVTLSCEQNLNHDAMYWYRQDPGQGLRLIYYSQIVNDFQKGDIAEGYSVSREKKESFPLTVTSAQKNPTAFYLCASRPSLLGRPYYNEQFFGPGTRLTVL.

The CDR3 spells CSVVPSGRSEQFF. DNA of the CDR3: TGCAGCGTTGTTCCTAGCGGGAGGAGTGAGCAGTTCTTC. The chain has TRBV29-1 and TRBJ2-1; TRBD2 aligns across 11 bases. The J segment lost 9 bases and the V segment lost 4 bases, leaving 5 bases of the junction unmatched. The CDR3 runs to 13 residues. CDR1 is SQVTM and CDR2 is ANQGSEA in the germline V gene.

This clone was found once. The chain joins TRBV5-1 to TRBJ1-2, with 10 bases matching TRBD1. Germline V gives CDR1 SGHRS, CDR2 YFSETQ. This CDR3 contains 15 residues. Trimming cost V 4 bases and J 3 bases; bases outside gene matches: 6. The CDR3 coding sequence is TGCGCCAGCAGCGACGGGGGACAGGGGCACTATGGCTACACCTTC. Its protein is CASSDGGQGHYGYTF.

V usage is TRBV9 and J usage is TRBJ2-3; unclear D gene. CDR3 length: 12 residues. V was cut by 2 bases and J by 6 bases, with 7 bases left in between. CDR1 and CDR2 from the germline V gene are SGDLS and YYNGEE. The DNA of the CDR3 is TGTGCCAGCAGCGTCTCCTGGGATACGCAGTATTTT. Its protein is CASSVSWDTQYF.

The chain joins TRBV2 to TRBJ2-7; 9 nucleotides match TRBD1. After removal of 4 bases from V and 2 bases from J, the junction contained 6 bases not matched to a gene. Germline V gene data show CDR1 as SNHLY and CDR2 as FYNNEI. This CDR3 spans 15 amino acids. The CDR3 protein is CASSGTGTGPYEQYF. The CDR3 DNA follows: TGTGCCAGCAGTGGAACCGGGACAGGGCCCTACGAGCAGTACTTC.

This chain connects TRBV6-5 to TRBJ1-4; maybe TRBD1 (5 bases). V dropped 5 bases and J dropped 6 bases, with 13 bases sitting between them. The germline V gene has CDR1 MNHEY and CDR2 SVGAGI. The CDR3 is 14 amino acids. In DNA, the CDR3 is TGTGCCAGCAGTACAGGTTTGGGTTATGAAAAACTGTTTTTT. Translated: CASSTGLGYEKLFF.